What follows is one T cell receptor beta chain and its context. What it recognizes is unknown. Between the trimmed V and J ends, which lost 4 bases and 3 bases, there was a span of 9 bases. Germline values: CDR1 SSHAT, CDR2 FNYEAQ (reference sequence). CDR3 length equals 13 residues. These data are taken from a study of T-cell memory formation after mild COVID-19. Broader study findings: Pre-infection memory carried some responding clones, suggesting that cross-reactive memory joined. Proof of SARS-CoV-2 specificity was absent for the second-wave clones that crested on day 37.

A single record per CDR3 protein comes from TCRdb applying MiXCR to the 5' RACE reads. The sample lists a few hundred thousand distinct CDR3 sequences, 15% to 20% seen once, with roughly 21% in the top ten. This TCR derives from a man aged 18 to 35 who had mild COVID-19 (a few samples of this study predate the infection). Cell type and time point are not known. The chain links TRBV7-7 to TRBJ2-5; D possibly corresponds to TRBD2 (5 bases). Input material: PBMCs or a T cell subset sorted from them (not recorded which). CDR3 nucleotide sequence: TGTGCCAGCAGCTACGGGGAAAAAGAGACCCAGTACTTC. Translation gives CASSYGEKETQYF.